The 13 T cell receptor beta chains given below trace back to one sample, sequenced in a study of T cells in localized non-small cell lung cancer. Assay used: immunoSEQ multiplex PCR; TCRdb lists only in-frame clones, some missing. In the table there are tens of thousands of clones, 85% to 95% of which are singletons. Sequencing used peripheral blood, obtained before any cancer treatment. These receptor sequences come from a woman aged 35-70 years with stage I lung adenocarcinoma.

The chain is built from TRBV18 and TRBJ2-7; D is unresolved. The length of the CDR3 is 13 residues. V dropped 3 bases and J dropped 2 bases, with 8 bases sitting between them. From germline, CDR1 is KGHSH and CDR2 LQKENI. CDR3 loop: CASSPPDAYEQYF. For the CDR3, the DNA is TGTGCCAGCTCACCTCCGGACGCCTACGAGCAGTACTTC. The whole variable domain, filled in from reference TRBV18 and TRBJ2-7, reads NAGVMQNPRHLVRRRGQEARLRCSPMKGHSHVYWYRQLPEEGLKFMVYLQKENIIDESGMPKERFSAEFPKEGPSILRIQQVVRGDSAAYFCASSPPDAYEQYFGPGTRLTVT.

The gene calls are TRBV7-2 and TRBJ2-1; D is tentatively TRBD1 or TRBD2 (6 bases each). Germline V gives CDR1 SGHTA, CDR2 FQGNSA. The CDR3 is 13 amino acids. The ends were cut back, 3 bases at V and 9 bases at J, with 12 bases in the middle. The CDR3 coding sequence is TGTGCCAGCAGCTTCGACAGGAGGGGTGAGCAGTTCTTC. Translating it yields CASSFDRRGEQFF.

The chain carries TRBV7-2 and TRBJ2-3; D perhaps matches TRBD2 (5 bases). V dropped 2 bases and J dropped 2 bases, with 14 bases sitting between them. In germline, CDR1 is SGHTA, CDR2 FQGNSA. The CDR3 is made up of 16 amino acids. CDR3 sequence (DNA): TGTGCCAGCAGCTTATATCAGCGGAAGCCCACAGATACGCAGTATTTT. This encodes CASSLYQRKPTDTQYF.

The chain employs TRBV2 and TRBJ2-7; 9 nucleotides agree with TRBD1. V lost 7 bases, J lost 12 bases, and 13 bases stayed unmatched. CDR1 and CDR2 (germline): SNHLY, FYNNEI. There are 13 residues in the CDR3. CDR3 protein: CASTKDRGTTGYF. CDR3 DNA: TGTGCCAGCACTAAGGACAGGGGCACTACAGGGTACTTC. Full variable domain (rest looked up from reference TRBV2 and TRBJ2-7): EPEVTQTPSHQVTQMGQEVILRCVPISNHLYFYWYRQILGQKVEFLVSFYNNEISEKSEIFDDQFSVERPDGSNFTLKIRSTKLEDSAMYFCASTKDRGTTGYFGPGTRLTVT.

This chain uses TRBV5-5 with TRBJ2-5; TRBD2 agrees at 8 bases. Germline V lookup: CDR1 SGHKS, CDR2 YYEKEE (reference sequence). The CDR3 runs 17 residues. After removal of 1 base from V and 2 bases from J, the junction contained 10 bases not matched to a gene. The CDR3 spells CASSLRGGVAAQETQYF. The CDR3 DNA sequence: TGTGCCAGCAGCTTGCGGGGGGGAGTAGCGGCTCAAGAGACCCAGTACTTC.

The J gene is TRBJ2-5, the V gene TRBV10-2, with D maybe TRBD1 (6 bases). Trimming left V 7 bases short and J 0 bases short, with 12 bases between. This CDR3 is 14 amino acids long. CDR1 and CDR2 from the germline V gene are WSHSY and SAAADI. The CDR3 nucleotides read TGCGCCAGCAATAAACAGGGTTACCAAGAGACCCAGTACTTC. Amino acid sequence: CASNKQGYQETQYF.

The gene calls are TRBV4-1 and TRBJ1-2; 12 bases are shared with TRBD1. Germline lookup yields CDR1 MGHRA and CDR2 YSYEKL. J gave up 8 bases and V 3 bases, and 10 bases lay outside the gene matches. CDR3 size: 16 residues. This chain's CDR3 is CASSHITPGQGAGYTF. DNA of the CDR3: TGCGCCAGCAGCCATATAACCCCGGGACAGGGGGCAGGCTACACCTTC.

The rearrangement joins TRBV7-8 to TRBJ1-1, with no clear D. CDR1 and CDR2 (germline): SGHVS, FQNEAQ. The CDR3 extends over 16 amino acids. V lost 5 bases and J 3 bases, leaving 19 bases between the germline ends. The CDR3 nucleotides are TGTGCCAGCAGCCCTCAGTGGGCCCAGGTGGACACTGAAGCTTTCTTT. Its protein product is CASSPQWAQVDTEAFF. The full variable domain, rest sourced from reference TRBV7-8 and TRBJ1-1, is GAGVSQSPRYKVAKRGQDVALRCDPISGHVSLFWYQQALGQGPEFLTYFQNEAQLDKSGLPSDRFFAERPEGSVSTLKIQRTQQEDSAVYLCASSPQWAQVDTEAFFGQGTRLTVV.

The chain combines TRBV5-1 with TRBJ2-2, with D unclear. Germline values: CDR1 SGHRS, CDR2 YFSETQ. Trimming removed 0 bases from V and 0 bases from J, with 9 bases in between. The CDR3 sequence is 16 residues long. The CDR3 sequence is CASSLGSSANTGELFF. Written as DNA, the CDR3 is TGCGCCAGCAGCTTGGGGAGTTCCGCGAACACCGGGGAGCTGTTTTTT.

The genes are TRBV7-2 and TRBJ1-6; possible D gene TRBD1, 5 bases. The V end lost 8 bases, the J end lost 5 bases, and 13 bases lay between the germline ends. Germline CDR1 reads SGHTA; CDR2 reads FQGNSA. This CDR3 comprises 14 residues. CDR3 nucleotides: TGTGCCAGCCACACGGGGGTTAATAATTCACCCCTCCACTTT. It yields the protein CASHTGVNNSPLHF.

The chain uses TRBV19 and TRBJ2-2, with 8 bases aligning to TRBD2. This CDR3 comprises 16 residues. The germline gives CDR1 LNHDA, CDR2 SQIVND (reference sequence). With 5 bases clipped from V and 6 bases from J, the junction kept 11 bases outside the gene matches. The CDR3 loop reads CASSSRAGGPPGELFF. The CDR3 nucleotides read TGTGCCAGTAGTTCCAGGGCGGGGGGCCCCCCCGGGGAGCTGTTTTTT.

The J gene is TRBJ1-6, the V gene TRBV28; D gene ambiguous. Germline CDR1 MDHEN, CDR2 SYDVKM. CDR3 length equals 12 residues. With 6 bases removed from V and 10 bases from J, the gap between germline ends came to 10 bases. CDR3 sequence (DNA): TGTGCCAGCAGCTTGGAAGGCTCACCCCTCCACTTT. Translated: CASSLEGSPLHF.

V is TRBV7-2 and J is TRBJ2-5; 7 positions agree with TRBD1. Germline-derived CDR1 and CDR2 are SGHTA and FQGNSA. V dropped 7 bases and J dropped 2; count of bases not matched to a gene: 13. There are 16 residues in the CDR3. The CDR3 protein is CASNILGQPLQETQYF. The CDR3 DNA follows: TGTGCCAGCAACATATTGGGACAGCCGTTACAAGAGACCCAGTACTTC.